What follows describes a single T cell receptor beta chain. This clonotype occurred a few times. The antigen it recognizes is unknown. There are no base qualities to consult, and no much larger clone falls within one base. Library construction relied on multiplex PCR. The sequencing machine was an Illumina HiSeq 4000. CDR3 regions were amplified by Arm-PCR with iRepertoire HTBI primers to construct TCR beta libraries. Gel purification was performed on PCR products prior to sequencing. The authors processed their data as follows. A total of 62 TRBV and under 15 TRBJ segments were identified across samples and were used for gene usage analysis of CDR3 amino acid clonotypes. Filtered high-quality paired reads were merged into contigs using COPE and FqMerger. BLAST was used to align contigs to IMGT TRBV, TRBD and TRBJ reference genes, with CDR3 defined following IMGT. Highly expanded clones were defined as clonotypes with a frequency above 0.1%. Shannon entropy was used to measure repertoire diversity, and the Gini coefficient was used to measure V-J evenness. Public clonotypes were defined as clonotypes shared by more than one individual. TCRdb applied fastp at Q25 and MiXCR to the public reads, then kept only in-frame beta chains. Merged by CDR3 protein, the rows form single entries marked with the most common genes and DNA. The V and J calls reflect TCRdb's pipeline rather than the authors' work. This sample has hundreds of thousands of distinct CDR3 sequences in its table, and about a sixth of those were observed once. 25% to 30% of the sample rests with the top ten.

The source of the sample is a study of regulatory T cells in long-lasting Graves disease (dated by TCRdb to 2020 to 2023). Regarding the study in general: Patients with newly diagnosed Graves' disease had been on antithyroid drugs for under 3 months. A total of around 35 samples underwent TCR sequencing: about 13 from persistent and 20 from newly diagnosed Graves' disease patients. The study was registered as a clinical trial and conducted in China. This study used TCR sequencing and RNA sequencing of peripheral blood to compare persistent Graves' disease patients against newly diagnosed Graves' disease patients. What the authors observed across the whole study: Sequencing and analysis were limited to the TCR beta chain. TRBV28, TRBJ1-2 and TRBJ2-5 were preferentially used in persistent disease, while TRBV20-1 and TRBJ2-1 were favored in newly diagnosed disease. Lower TCR Shannon entropy and fewer highly expanded clones were observed in persistent Graves' disease patients than in newly diagnosed patients, which suggested clonal expansion. Patients with persistent disease shared more public clonotypes (approximately 2,500) than newly diagnosed patients did (approximately 970). Because the primary lesion, thyroid tissue, could not be accessed, the study looked at peripheral blood alone. As a limitation, the authors acknowledged that the small sample size may reduce accuracy.

The junction shows trimming of 4 bases on V and 5 bases on J, plus 8 bases between the germline ends. The germline V gene yields MNHEY for CDR1 and SVGAGI for CDR2. Including cysteine and phenylalanine, the CDR3 has 12 amino acids. The CDR3 DNA has 36 bases and is translated from base 1. The sample's time point label is to be understood as: newly diagnosed GD, antithyroid drugs for less than 3 months. For both TCR sequencing and RNA sequencing, RNA was extracted from PBMCs in TRIzol. The diagnosis of Graves' disease was made according to American Thyroid Association guidelines. Recruitment of patients was carried out at an endocrinology department in Xi'an, China. Each patient gave 8.5 to 9.5 milliliters of peripheral blood, collected in an EDTA anticoagulant tube. Ficoll Paque Plus density gradient separation was used to isolate PBMCs, and no additional T cell sorting was done. An Agilent 2100 Bioanalyzer and agarose gel were used to assess RNA quality, and a NanoDrop 2000 was used to measure RNA concentration.

This sample was also put to use in a study of T cells in Graves' hyperthyroidism and ophthalmopathy. As that second paper reports: A patient counted as having stable Graves' hyperthyroidism if no progression to ophthalmopathy occurred over 18 months of follow-up. Hyperthyroidism patients were newly diagnosed, had a disease duration of under 2 months, and were aged 18 to 65 years. Any patient with an uncontrolled infection, another autoimmune disease, pregnancy or lactation was excluded. Clinical symptoms, serum thyroxine and TRAb, thyroid ultrasound, and orbital computed tomography formed the basis for the diagnoses. The first round of RT-PCR for the TCR CDR3 was performed with the HTBI primer set and the Qiagen OneStep RT-PCR kit. Most expanded thyroid clonotypes (frequency above 0.001) were also detected in blood, suggesting blood repertoires may reflect thyroid immune responses. Ophthalmopathy was separated from stable hyperthyroidism by a 13 V-J signature model, with around 90% sensitivity and roughly 84% specificity obtained in cross-validation and 80%/75% obtained in testing. During validation, the model predicted progression to ophthalmopathy a median of approximately 6.5 months ahead of onset, with 70.59% sensitivity and less than 85% specificity. A discovery cohort of roughly 100 patients, 43 with Graves' ophthalmopathy and about 60 with stable Graves' hyperthyroidism, was used to find distinguishing TCR V-J signatures. Whether ophthalmopathy could be predicted prospectively was tested in an independent validation cohort made up of approximately 19 hyperthyroidism patients plus 17 patients who later progressed to ophthalmopathy. For training and testing, the 100 or so patients in the discovery cohort were randomly divided in a 7:3 ratio. In six Graves' hyperthyroidism patients, the study also compared T-cell repertoires from thyroid tissue with T-cell repertoires from blood. After blood sampling, hyperthyroidism patients were treated with methimazole at a starting dose of 30 mg daily, and ophthalmopathy patients were treated with high-dose intravenous methylprednisolone. A second multiplex PCR round built the libraries, followed by size selection and purification. Paired-end sequencing of the libraries was performed with 100 bp reads on an Illumina HiSeq2000. SOAPnuke was used to process the raw data, removing reads that contained adapters or uncalled bases, had a mean Phred below 15, or lacked an exact match to the constant primer or identifier. COPE v1.2.5 was used to merge the high-quality paired reads, and each unique nucleotide sequence was defined as a clonotype. Clonotypes were aligned to IMGT TRBV, TRBD and TRBJ reference segments using MiTCR v1.1. Analysis was restricted to V-J combinations with a frequency above 0.0001, which covered just over 98% of repertoires. A TCS score was defined as the ratio between F50 (clonal expansion) and ExV (chaos), using BLOSUM62-based TCRdist between CDR3 peptides within each V-J. Welch's t-statistics and random forest reduced around 520 V-J features to about 13, which were used in a naive Bayes classifier (R e1071). No statistical method was used to fix the sample size in advance, and group allocation was not hidden from the investigators. According to the paper, TCR Vbeta CDR3 sequencing was carried out on more than 120 peripheral blood samples, which came from approximately 41 ophthalmopathy, around 75 hyperthyroidism and approximately 17 progressor patients.

The sample here was peripheral blood mononuclear cells (PBMCs), taken at new diagnosis, from a patient treated with antithyroid drugs. The chain was built from TRBV6-5 and TRBJ1-2; the D gene assignment is ambiguous. The source of this sequence is a man in his forties with Graves disease. Donor details come from another sample of the same person, matched by shared clones. The CDR3 corresponds to CASSSRSYGYTF. The DNA sequence follows: TGTGCCAGCAGTTCCAGGAGTTATGGCTACACCTTC.